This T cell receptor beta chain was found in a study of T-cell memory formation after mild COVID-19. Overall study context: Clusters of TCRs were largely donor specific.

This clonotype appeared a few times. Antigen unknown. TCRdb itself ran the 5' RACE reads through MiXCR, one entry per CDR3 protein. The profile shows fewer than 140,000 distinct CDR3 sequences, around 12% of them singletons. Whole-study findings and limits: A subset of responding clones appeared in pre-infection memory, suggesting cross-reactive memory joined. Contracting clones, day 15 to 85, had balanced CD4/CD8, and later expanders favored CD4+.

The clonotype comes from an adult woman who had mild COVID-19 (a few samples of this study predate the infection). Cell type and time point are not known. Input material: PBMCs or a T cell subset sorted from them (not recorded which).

The DNA of the CDR3 is TGCGCCAGCAGATACGGGGACAGGGTGACCGAAGCTTTCTTT. This encodes CASRYGDRVTEAFF. The gene calls are TRBV4-1 and TRBJ1-1; 9 bases match TRBD1. This CDR3 region has 14 residues. Unmatched junction bases numbered 10, after V lost 6 bases and J lost 8 bases. The germline V gene encodes CDR1 MGHRA and CDR2 YSYEKL.